This T cell receptor (beta chain) was sequenced during a study of T cell clonality in common variable immunodeficiency. This clone was counted a few times. What it binds is unknown. Coverage ceases 3 residues before the CDR3 finishes, and the germline J gene fills in the end. The V end was cut by 2 bases, the J end by 0 bases, with 5 bases between. Germline V gene data show CDR1 as SGHAT and CDR2 as FQNNGV. The CDR3 has 14 residues. The CVID group had roughly 15 females and 25 to 30 males, mean age 40. Replacement immunoglobulin had been given to every CVID subject for at least one year. Assay: immunoSEQ multiplex PCR; the TCRdb copy retains only in-frame clones and omits some. This sample carries about 9,200 clones and no singletons, and approximately 4.5% goes to the top ten. Notes on the study in general: Fewer deletions and N-nucleotide insertions were reportedly seen in common variable immunodeficiency TCR beta sequences.

This clonotype originated in a human donor with common variable immunodeficiency. The sequencing input was peripheral blood mononuclear cells. V gene TRBV11-2 combines with J gene TRBJ2-1; tentatively, D is TRBD1 (5 bases). This CDR3 reads CASSLTGSYNEQFF. The sequenced CDR3 bases are TGTGCCAGCAGCTTAACAGGCTCCTACAATGAG.